This paragraph reports one T cell receptor (beta chain). V was cut by 6 bases and J by 7 bases, with 9 bases left in between. Per the germline V gene, CDR1 is LGHDT and CDR2 is YNNKEL (reference sequence). CDR3 size: 11 residues. The data are from a study of blood T cell repertoires in COVID-19. About the research overall: The samples span acute and convalescent COVID-19 from the United States, Italy and Spain. PBMCs, B-cell-depleted T cells, or T cells provided the cDNA or gDNA that made up the material.

Study processing details: Amplification of reference gene primers was used by the study to estimate nucleated cell counts. Method: immunoSEQ multiplex PCR; TCRdb's copy keeps in-frame clones and lacks some. V, J and clone size were drawn from that table, and D and trimming were deduced from the DNA. The sample yields around 220,000 clones, 75% to 90% seen once. This rearrangement joins TRBV3-1 (or the pseudogene TRBV3-2) to TRBJ1-1; D is undetermined. The source of this sequence is a human donor in a cohort sampled during active COVID-19. Material: peripheral blood. The CDR3 DNA reads as TGTGCCAGCAGGGGCGCCAATGAAGCTTTCTTT. Protein sequence: CASRGANEAFF.